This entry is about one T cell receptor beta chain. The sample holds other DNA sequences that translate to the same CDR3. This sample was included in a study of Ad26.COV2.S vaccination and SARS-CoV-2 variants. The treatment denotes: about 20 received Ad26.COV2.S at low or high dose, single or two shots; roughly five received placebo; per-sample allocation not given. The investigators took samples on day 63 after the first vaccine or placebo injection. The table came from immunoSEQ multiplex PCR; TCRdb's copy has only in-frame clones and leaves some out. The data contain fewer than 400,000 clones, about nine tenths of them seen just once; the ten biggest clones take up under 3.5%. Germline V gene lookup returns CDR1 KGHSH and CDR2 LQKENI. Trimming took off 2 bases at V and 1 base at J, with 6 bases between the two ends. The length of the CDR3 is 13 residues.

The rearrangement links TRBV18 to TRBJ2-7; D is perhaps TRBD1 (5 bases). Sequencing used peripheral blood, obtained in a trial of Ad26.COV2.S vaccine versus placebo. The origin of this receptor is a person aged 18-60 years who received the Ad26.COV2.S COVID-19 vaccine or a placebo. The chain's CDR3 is CASSPSGSYEQYF. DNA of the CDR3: TGTGCCAGCTCACCATCAGGGTCCTACGAGCAGTACTTC.